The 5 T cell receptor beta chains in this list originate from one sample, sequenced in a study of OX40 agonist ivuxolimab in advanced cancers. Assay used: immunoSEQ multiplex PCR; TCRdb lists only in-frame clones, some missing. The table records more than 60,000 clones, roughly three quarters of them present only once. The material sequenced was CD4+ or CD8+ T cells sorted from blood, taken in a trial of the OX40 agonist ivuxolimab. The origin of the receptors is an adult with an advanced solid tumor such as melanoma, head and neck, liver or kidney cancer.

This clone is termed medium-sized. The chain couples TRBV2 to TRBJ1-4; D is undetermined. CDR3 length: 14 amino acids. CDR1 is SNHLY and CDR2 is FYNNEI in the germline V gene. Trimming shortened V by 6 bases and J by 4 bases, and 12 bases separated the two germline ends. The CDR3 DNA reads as TGTGCCAGCAGGGGTCCCTACTTTAATGAAAAACTGTTTTTT. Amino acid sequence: CASRGPYFNEKLFF.

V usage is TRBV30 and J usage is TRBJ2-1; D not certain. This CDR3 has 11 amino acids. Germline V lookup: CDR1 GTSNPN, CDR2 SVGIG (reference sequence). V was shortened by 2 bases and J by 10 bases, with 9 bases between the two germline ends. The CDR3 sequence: CAWSTPREQFF. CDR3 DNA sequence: TGTGCCTGGAGTACGCCACGAGAGCAGTTCTTC.

CDR3 protein: CASRPGHNTEAFF. The CDR3 DNA reads as TGTGCCAGCAGGCCGGGACACAACACTGAAGCTTTCTTT. This chain joins TRBV6-5 and TRBJ1-1, with D possibly matching TRBD1 (6 bases). Germline loops: CDR1 MNHEY, CDR2 SVGAGI. The CDR3 consists of 13 residues. V was cut by 6 bases and J by 2 bases, with 10 bases left in between.

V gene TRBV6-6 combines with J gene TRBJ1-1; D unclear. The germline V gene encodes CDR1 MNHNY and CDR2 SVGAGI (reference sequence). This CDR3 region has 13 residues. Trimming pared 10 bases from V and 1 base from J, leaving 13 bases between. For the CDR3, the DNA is TGTGCCACCGCCTTGGGTCCGAACACTGAAGCTTTCTTT. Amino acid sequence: CATALGPNTEAFF.

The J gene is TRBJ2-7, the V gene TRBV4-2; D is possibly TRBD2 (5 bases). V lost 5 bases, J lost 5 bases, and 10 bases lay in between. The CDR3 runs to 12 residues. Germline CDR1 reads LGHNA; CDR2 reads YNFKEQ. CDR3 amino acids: CASSLGLDEQYF. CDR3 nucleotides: TGTGCCAGCAGCTTAGGACTGGACGAGCAGTACTTC.